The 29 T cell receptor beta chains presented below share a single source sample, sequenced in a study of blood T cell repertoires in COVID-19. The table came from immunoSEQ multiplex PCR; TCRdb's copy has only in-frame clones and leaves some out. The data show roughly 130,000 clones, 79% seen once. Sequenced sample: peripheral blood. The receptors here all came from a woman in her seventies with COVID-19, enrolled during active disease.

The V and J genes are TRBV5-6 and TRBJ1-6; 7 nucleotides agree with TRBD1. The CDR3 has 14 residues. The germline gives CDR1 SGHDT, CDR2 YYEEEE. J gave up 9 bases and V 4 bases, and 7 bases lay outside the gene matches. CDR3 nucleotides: TGTGCCAGCAGCCCCCCTTCAGGGGGTTCACCCCTCCACTTT. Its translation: CASSPPSGGSPLHF.

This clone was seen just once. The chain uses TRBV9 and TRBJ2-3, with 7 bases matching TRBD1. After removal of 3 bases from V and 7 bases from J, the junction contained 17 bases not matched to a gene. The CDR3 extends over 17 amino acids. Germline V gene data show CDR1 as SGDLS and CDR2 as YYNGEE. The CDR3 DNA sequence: TGTGCCAGCAGCGGGAGGCACACAGGGGATTTTACGAATACGCAGTATTTT. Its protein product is CASSGRHTGDFTNTQYF.

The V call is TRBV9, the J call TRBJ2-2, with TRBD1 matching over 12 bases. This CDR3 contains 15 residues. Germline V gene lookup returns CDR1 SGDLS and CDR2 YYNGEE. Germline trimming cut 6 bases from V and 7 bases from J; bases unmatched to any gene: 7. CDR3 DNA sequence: TGTGCCAGCAACCGGGACAGGGGGCACGGCGGGGAGCTGTTTTTT. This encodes CASNRDRGHGGELFF.

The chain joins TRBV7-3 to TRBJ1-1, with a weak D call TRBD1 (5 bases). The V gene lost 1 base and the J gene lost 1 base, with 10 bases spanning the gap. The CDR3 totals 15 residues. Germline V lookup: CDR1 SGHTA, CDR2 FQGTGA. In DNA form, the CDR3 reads TGTGCCAGCAGCTTAAATGACAGCCCGAACACTGAAGCTTTCTTT. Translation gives CASSLNDSPNTEAFF.

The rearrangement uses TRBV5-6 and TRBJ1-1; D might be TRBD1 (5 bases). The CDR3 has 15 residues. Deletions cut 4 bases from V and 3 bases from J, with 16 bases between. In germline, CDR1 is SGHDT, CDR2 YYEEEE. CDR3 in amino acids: CASSIPRAGDTEAFF. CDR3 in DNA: TGTGCCAGCAGCATACCGAGAGCGGGGGACACTGAAGCTTTCTTT.

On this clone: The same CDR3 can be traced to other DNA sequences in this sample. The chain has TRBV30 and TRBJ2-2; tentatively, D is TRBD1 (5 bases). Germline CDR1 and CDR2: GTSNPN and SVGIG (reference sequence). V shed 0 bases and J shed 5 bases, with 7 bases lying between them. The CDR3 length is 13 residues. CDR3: CAWSVQGTGELFF. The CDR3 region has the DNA TGTGCCTGGAGTGTCCAGGGAACCGGGGAGCTGTTTTTT. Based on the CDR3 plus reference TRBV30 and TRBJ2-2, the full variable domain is SQTIHQWPATLVQPVGSPLSLECTVEGTSNPNLYWYRQAAGRGLQLLFYSVGIGQISSEVPQNLSASRPQDRQFILSSKKLLLSDSGFYLCAWSVQGTGELFFGEGSRLTVL.

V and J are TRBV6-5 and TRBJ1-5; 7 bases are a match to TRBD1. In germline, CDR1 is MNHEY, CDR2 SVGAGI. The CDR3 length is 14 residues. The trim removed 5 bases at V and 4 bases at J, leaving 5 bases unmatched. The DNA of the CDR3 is TGTGCCAGCAGTAAGGACAGGTTTAATCAGCCCCAGCATTTT. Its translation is CASSKDRFNQPQHF.

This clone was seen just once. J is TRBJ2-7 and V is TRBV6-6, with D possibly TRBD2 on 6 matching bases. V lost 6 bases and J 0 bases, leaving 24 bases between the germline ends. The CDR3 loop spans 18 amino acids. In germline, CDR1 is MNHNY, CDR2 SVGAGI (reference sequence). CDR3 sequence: CASSRPPSWGVSSYEQYF. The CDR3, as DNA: TGTGCCAGCAGCCGACCTCCCTCTTGGGGGGTGAGCTCCTACGAGCAGTACTTC.

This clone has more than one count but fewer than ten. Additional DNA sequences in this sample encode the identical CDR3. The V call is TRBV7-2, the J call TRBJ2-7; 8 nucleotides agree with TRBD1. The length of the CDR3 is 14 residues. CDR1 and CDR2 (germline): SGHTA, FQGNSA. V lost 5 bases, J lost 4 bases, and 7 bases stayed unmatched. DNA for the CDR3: TGTGCCAGCAGCCCCGGACAGGGACCATACGAGCAGTACTTC. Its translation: CASSPGQGPYEQYF.

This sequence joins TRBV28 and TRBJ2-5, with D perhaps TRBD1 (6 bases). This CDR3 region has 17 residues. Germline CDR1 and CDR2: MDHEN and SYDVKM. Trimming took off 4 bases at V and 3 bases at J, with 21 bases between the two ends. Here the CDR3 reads CASSSYLLEGVEETQYF. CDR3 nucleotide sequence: TGTGCCAGCAGTTCCTACCTCCTTGAGGGGGTCGAAGAGACCCAGTACTTC.

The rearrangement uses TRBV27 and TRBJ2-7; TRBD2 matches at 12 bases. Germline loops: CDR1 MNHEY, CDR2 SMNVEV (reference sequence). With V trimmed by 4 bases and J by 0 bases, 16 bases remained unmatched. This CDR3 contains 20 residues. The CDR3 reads CASSSLQLAGGHFSSYEQYF. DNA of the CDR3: TGTGCCAGCAGTTCCCTACAACTAGCGGGGGGCCATTTCAGCTCCTACGAGCAGTACTTC.

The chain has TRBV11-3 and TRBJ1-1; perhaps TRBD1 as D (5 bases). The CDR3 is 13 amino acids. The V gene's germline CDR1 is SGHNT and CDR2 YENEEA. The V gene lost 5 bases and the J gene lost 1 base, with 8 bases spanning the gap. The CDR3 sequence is CASSRGQNTEAFF. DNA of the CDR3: TGTGCCAGCAGCAGGGGCCAGAACACTGAAGCTTTCTTT.

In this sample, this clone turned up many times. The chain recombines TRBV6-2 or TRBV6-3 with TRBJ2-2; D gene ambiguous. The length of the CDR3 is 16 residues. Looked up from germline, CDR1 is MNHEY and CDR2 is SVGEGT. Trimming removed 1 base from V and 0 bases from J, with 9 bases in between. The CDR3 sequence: CASSYFRFPNTGELFF. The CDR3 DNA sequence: TGTGCCAGCAGTTACTTCAGGTTCCCGAACACCGGGGAGCTGTTTTTT.

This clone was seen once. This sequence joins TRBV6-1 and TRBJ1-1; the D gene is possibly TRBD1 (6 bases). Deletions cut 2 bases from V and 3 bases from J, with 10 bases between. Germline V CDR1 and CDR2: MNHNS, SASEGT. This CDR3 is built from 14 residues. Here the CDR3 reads CASSETGSYTEAFF. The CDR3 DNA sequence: TGTGCCAGCAGTGAAACAGGGAGTTACACTGAAGCTTTCTTT.

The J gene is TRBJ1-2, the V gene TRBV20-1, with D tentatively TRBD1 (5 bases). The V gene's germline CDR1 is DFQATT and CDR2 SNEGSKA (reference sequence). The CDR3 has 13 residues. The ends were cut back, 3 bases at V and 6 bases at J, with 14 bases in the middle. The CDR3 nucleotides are TGCAGTGCTAGTGCTACAGGTTTGGATGGCTACACCTTC. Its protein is CSASATGLDGYTF.

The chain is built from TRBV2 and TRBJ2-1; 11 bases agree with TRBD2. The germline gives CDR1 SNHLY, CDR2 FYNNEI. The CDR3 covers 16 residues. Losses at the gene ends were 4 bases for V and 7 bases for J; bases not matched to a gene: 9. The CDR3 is CASSAVRLAGGNEQFF. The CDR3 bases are TGTGCCAGCAGTGCCGTTCGGCTAGCGGGGGGAAATGAGCAGTTCTTC.

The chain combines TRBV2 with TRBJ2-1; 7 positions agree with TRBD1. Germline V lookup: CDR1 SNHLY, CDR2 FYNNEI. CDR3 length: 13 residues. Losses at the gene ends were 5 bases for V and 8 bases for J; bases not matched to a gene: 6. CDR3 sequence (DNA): TGTGCCAGCAGTCCACAGGGGCTCCATGAGCAGTTCTTC. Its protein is CASSPQGLHEQFF. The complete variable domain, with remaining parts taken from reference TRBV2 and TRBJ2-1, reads EPEVTQTPSHQVTQMGQEVILRCVPISNHLYFYWYRQILGQKVEFLVSFYNNEISEKSEIFDDQFSVERPDGSNFTLKIRSTKLEDSAMYFCASSPQGLHEQFFGPGTRLTVL.

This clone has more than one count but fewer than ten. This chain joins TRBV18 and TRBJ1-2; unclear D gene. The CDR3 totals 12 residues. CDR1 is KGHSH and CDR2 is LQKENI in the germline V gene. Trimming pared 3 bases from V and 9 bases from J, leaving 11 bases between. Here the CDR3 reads CASSPESMRYTF. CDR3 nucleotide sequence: TGTGCCAGCTCACCGGAGTCTATGCGCTACACCTTC. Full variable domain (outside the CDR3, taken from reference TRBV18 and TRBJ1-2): NAGVMQNPRHLVRRRGQEARLRCSPMKGHSHVYWYRQLPEEGLKFMVYLQKENIIDESGMPKERFSAEFPKEGPSILRIQQVVRGDSAAYFCASSPESMRYTFGSGTRLTVV.

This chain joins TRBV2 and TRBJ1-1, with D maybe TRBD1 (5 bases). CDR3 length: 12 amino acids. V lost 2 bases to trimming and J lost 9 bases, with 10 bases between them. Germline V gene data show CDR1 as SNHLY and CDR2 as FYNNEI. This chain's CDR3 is CASSESWGQAFF. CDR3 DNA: TGTGCCAGCAGTGAAAGTTGGGGCCAAGCTTTCTTT.

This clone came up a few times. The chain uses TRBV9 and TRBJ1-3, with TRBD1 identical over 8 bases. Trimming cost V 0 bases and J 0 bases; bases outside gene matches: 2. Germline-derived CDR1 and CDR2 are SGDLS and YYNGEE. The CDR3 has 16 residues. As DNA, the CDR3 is TGTGCCAGCAGCGTAGCAGGGGGCGGCTCTGGAAACACCATATATTTT. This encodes CASSVAGGGSGNTIYF.

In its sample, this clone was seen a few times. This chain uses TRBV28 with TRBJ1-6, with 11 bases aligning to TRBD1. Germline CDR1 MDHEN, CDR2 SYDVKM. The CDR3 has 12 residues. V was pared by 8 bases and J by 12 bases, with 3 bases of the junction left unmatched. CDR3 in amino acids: CASGTGGLPLHF. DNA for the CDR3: TGTGCCAGCGGGACAGGGGGTTTACCCCTCCACTTT.

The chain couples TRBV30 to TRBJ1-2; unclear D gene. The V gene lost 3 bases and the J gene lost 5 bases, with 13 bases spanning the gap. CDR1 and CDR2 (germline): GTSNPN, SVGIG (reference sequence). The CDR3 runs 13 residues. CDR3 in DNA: TGTGCCTGGAGGTGGGGAGCCCCTTATGGCTACACCTTC. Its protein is CAWRWGAPYGYTF. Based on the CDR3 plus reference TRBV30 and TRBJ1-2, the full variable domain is SQTIHQWPATLVQPVGSPLSLECTVEGTSNPNLYWYRQAAGRGLQLLFYSVGIGQISSEVPQNLSASRPQDRQFILSSKKLLLSDSGFYLCAWRWGAPYGYTFGSGTRLTVV.

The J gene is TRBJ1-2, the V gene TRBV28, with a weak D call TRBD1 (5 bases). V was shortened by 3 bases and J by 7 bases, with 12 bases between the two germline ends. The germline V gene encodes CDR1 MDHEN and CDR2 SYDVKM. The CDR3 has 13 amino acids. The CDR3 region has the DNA TGTGCCAGCAGTTTGAACCGGAGGGGTGGCTACACCTTC. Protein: CASSLNRRGGYTF.

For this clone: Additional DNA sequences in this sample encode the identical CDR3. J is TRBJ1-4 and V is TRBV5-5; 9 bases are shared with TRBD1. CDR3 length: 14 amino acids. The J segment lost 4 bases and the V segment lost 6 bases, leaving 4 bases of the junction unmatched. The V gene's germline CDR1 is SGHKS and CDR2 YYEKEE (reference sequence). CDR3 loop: CASTPGQGNEKLFF. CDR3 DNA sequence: TGTGCCAGCACCCCGGGACAGGGTAATGAAAAACTGTTTTTT.

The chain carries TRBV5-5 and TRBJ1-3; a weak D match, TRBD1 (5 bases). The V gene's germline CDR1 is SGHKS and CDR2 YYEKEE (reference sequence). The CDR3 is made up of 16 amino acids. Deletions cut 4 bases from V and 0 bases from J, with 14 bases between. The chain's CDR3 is CASSTRDFDSGNTIYF. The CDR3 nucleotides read TGTGCCAGCAGCACCCGGGACTTCGACTCTGGAAACACCATATATTTT. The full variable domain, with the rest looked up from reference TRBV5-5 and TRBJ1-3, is DAGVTQSPTHLIKTRGQQVTLRCSPISGHKSVSWYQQVLGQGPQFIFQYYEKEERGRGNFPDRFSARQFPNYSSELNVNALLLGDSALYLCASSTRDFDSGNTIYFGEGSWLTVV.

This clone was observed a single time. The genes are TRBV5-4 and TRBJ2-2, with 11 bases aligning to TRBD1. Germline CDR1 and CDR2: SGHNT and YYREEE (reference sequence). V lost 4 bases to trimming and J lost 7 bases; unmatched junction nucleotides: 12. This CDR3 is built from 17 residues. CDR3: CASSTRPGQGVVGELFF. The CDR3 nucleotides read TGTGCCAGCAGCACCCGTCCGGGACAGGGGGTGGTCGGGGAGCTGTTTTTT.

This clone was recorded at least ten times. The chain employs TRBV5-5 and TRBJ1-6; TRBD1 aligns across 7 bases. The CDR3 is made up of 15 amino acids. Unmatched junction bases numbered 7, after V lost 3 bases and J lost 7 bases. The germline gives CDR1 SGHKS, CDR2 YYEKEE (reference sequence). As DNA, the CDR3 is TGTGCCAGCAGCTGGGGGGAGACAGGGAATTCACCCCTCCACTTT. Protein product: CASSWGETGNSPLHF.

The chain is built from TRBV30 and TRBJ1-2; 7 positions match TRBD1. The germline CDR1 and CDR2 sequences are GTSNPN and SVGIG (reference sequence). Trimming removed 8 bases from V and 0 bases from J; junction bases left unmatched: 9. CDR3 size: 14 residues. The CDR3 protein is CARKDRDANYGYTF. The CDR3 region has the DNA TGTGCCCGAAAAGACAGGGATGCTAACTATGGCTACACCTTC. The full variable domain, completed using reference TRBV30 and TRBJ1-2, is SQTIHQWPATLVQPVGSPLSLECTVEGTSNPNLYWYRQAAGRGLQLLFYSVGIGQISSEVPQNLSASRPQDRQFILSSKKLLLSDSGFYLCARKDRDANYGYTFGSGTRLTVV.

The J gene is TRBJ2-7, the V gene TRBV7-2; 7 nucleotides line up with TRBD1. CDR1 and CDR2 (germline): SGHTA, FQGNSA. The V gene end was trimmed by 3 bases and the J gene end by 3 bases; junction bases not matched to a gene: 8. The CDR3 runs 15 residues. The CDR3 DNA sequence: TGTGCCAGCAGCTTCGGGACAGATCGCGGCTACGAGCAGTACTTC. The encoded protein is CASSFGTDRGYEQYF.